This note documents a single TCR beta chain sequence. From germline, CDR1 is SGHRS and CDR2 YFSETQ. V was pared by 2 bases and J by 8 bases, with 17 bases between. This CDR3 is built from 16 residues. These data are taken from a study of blood T cell repertoires in COVID-19. Clones were read by immunoSEQ multiplex PCR, and TCRdb kept only the in-frame ones, dropping some. The sample includes under 300,000 clones, 70% to 90% of them seen just once. The rearrangement links TRBV5-1 to TRBJ1-6; TRBD1 might be the D (5 bases). The sequence was obtained from a woman aged 70-85 years with active or convalescent COVID-19. Specimen: peripheral blood. In DNA form, the CDR3 reads TGCGCCAGCAGCTTATCCGGGACTTCTTCTTATTCACCCCTCCACTTT. It is translated as CASSLSGTSSYSPLHF.